This is a list of T cell receptor beta chains from one sample in a study of human thymus T cells. Using immunoSEQ multiplex PCR, the repertoire was profiled, and TCRdb retains in-frame clones only, with some absent. The sample has about 46,000 clones, approximately 95% seen once. Source material: blood. These receptors all come from a girl less than two years old with a congenital heart defect but otherwise immunologically healthy. Both conserved end residues are part of each CDR3. The D gene is left open where the match is weak. Clone size is stated in some rows and not others, as once, few, many or a class when expanded.

D,V,J,size,DNA,CDR3
.,TRBV29-1,TRBJ2-1,.,TGCAGCGTTGATCCGGGGGCCATCTACAATGAGCAGTTCTTC,CSVDPGAIYNEQFF
.,TRBV5-1,TRBJ1-2,.,TGCGCCAGCAGCTCGGAGCTACAGGCCCGAATCTCCTTC,CASSSELQARISF
TRBD2,TRBV6-5,TRBJ2-3,once,TGTGCCAGCAGTCTGGGACTAGCGAGCACAGATACGCAGTATTTT,CASSLGLASTDTQYF
.,TRBV7-3,TRBJ2-1,once,TGTGCCAGCAGCTATCCCCCCGGGCGCTCCTACAATGAGCAGTTCTTC,CASSYPPGRSYNEQFF
.,TRBV19,TRBJ2-1,.,TGTGCCAGTAGTATAAGGATCGGGAGCTCCTACAATGAGCAGTTCTTC,CASSIRIGSSYNEQFF
TRBD2,TRBV5-6,TRBJ2-3,.,TGTGCCAGCAGCACGACTAGCGGCACAGATACGCAGTATTTT,CASSTTSGTDTQYF
TRBD1,TRBV7-3,TRBJ2-1,.,TGTGCCAGCAGCTTAAGAGACGGGACAGGGTACAATGAGCAGTTCTTC,CASSLRDGTGYNEQFF
.,TRBV6-1,TRBJ1-2,.,TGTGCCAGCAGTGATCTTCTAAGCCACCGGGCCTCTGGCTACACCTTC,CASSDLLSHRASGYTF
TRBD1,TRBV6-6,TRBJ2-1,.,TGTGCCAGCAGTTCACAGGGGGGCTACAATGAGCAGTTCTTC,CASSSQGGYNEQFF
.,TRBV27,TRBJ1-1,.,TGTGCCAGTTCGATACACCCGAACACTGAAGCTTTCTTT,CASSIHPNTEAFF
.,TRBV5-6,TRBJ1-3,.,TGTGCCAGCAGCTTGGGAAGATTTAACGGAAACACCATATATTTT,CASSLGRFNGNTIYF
.,TRBV6-6,TRBJ2-5,.,TGTGCCAGCAGTTACTCGGGGCCAGGGGGGGAGACCCAGTACTTC,CASSYSGPGGETQYF
.,TRBV11-3,TRBJ2-7,.,TGTGCCATCAGACAGGACTCCTACGAGCAGTACTTC,CAIRQDSYEQYF
TRBD2,TRBV27,TRBJ2-5,.,TGTGCCAGCAGGGGCCCGGCTAGCGGGAGTAGGGAGACCCAGTACTTC,CASRGPASGSRETQYF
.,TRBV7-9,TRBJ2-7,.,TGTGCCAGCAGCAAAAACGACAGATCTTTAGTCTCCTACGAGCAGTACTTC,CASSKNDRSLVSYEQYF
TRBD2,TRBV28,TRBJ2-1,.,TGTGCCAGCAGCCGAGCGGGAAGGGCCTACAATGAGCAGTTCTTC,CASSRAGRAYNEQFF
.,TRBV27,TRBJ2-5,.,TGTGCCAGCAGTCCGCAGGGGAGGGAGACCCAGTACTTC,CASSPQGRETQYF
.,TRBV5-1,TRBJ2-3,.,TGCGCCAGCAGCTTGGGCCCGGAGGCAGATACGCAGTATTTT,CASSLGPEADTQYF
.,TRBV18,TRBJ2-3,.,TGTGCCAGCTCACTCTTAAGGAGCACAGATACGCAGTATTTT,CASSLLRSTDTQYF
.,TRBV7-9,TRBJ1-4,.,TGTGCCAGCAGCTTAGTCGGAGGGATCGATGAAAAACTGTTTTTT,CASSLVGGIDEKLFF
TRBD2,TRBV4-2,TRBJ2-3,.,TGTGCCAGCAGCCAACGGACTAGCGGGACAGATACGCAGTATTTT,CASSQRTSGTDTQYF
TRBD1,TRBV5-4,TRBJ1-2,once,TGTGCCAGCAGCTCGACAGGGATGGACTATGGCTACACCTTC,CASSSTGMDYGYTF
.,TRBV20-1,TRBJ2-1,.,TGCAGTGCCACAGTCAATGAGCAGTTCTTC,CSATVNEQFF
TRBD2,TRBV11-2,TRBJ2-3,.,TGTGCCAGCAGCTTACGGGGGGGCCCCACAGATACGCAGTATTTT,CASSLRGGPTDTQYF
.,TRBV9,TRBJ2-5,.,TGTGCCAGCAGCGTAGGGACGGGAGAGACCCAGTACTTC,CASSVGTGETQYF
.,TRBV6-5,TRBJ1-6,.,TGTGCCAGCAGTTACGCCGGGGGGCGGGGGTCACCCCTCCACTTT,CASSYAGGRGSPLHF
.,TRBV19,TRBJ1-1,few,TGTGCCAGTAGTATCGGCGGGAACACTGAAGCTTTCTTT,CASSIGGNTEAFF
.,TRBV7-9,TRBJ2-5,.,TGTGCCAGCAGCTTAGCGGGCATAAAAGAGACCCAGTACTTC,CASSLAGIKETQYF
.,TRBV30,TRBJ1-5,.,TGTGCCTGGGCCCAGGGAGTAGGTGGCAATCAGCCCCAGCATTTT,CAWAQGVGGNQPQHF
.,TRBV5-1,TRBJ2-7,.,TGCGCCAGCAGCTCCGAATACCGGGACATCGAGCAGTACTTC,CASSSEYRDIEQYF
.,TRBV6-5,TRBJ2-5,.,TGTGCCAGCAGCCAGGACGGATACCAAGAGACCCAGTACTTC,CASSQDGYQETQYF
TRBD2,TRBV7-2,TRBJ2-1,.,TGTGCCAGCAGCTTCCTACTGGGACTAGCGGGCTACAATGAGCAGTTCTTC,CASSFLLGLAGYNEQFF
.,TRBV2,TRBJ2-1,.,TGTGCCAGCAGGGTTGGATCGGAGCTACCCCTAAGGAACAATGAGCAGTTCTTC,CASRVGSELPLRNNEQFF
TRBD1,TRBV7-9,TRBJ1-2,.,TGTGCCAGCAGCTTCGGTCTAGACAGGGCGAGTGGCTACACCTTC,CASSFGLDRASGYTF
TRBD1,TRBV11-2,TRBJ1-2,.,TGTGCCAGCAGCCCTTTGTCGGGGCGAACAGGGGAGGGGATGGGCTACACCTTC,CASSPLSGRTGEGMGYTF
TRBD2,TRBV7-9,TRBJ2-1,.,TGTGCCAGCAGCTTAGCGTCGACTAGCGGGAGTGGGACCTACAATGAGCAGTTCTTC,CASSLASTSGSGTYNEQFF
TRBD1,TRBV11-2,TRBJ1-2,.,TGTGCCAGCAGACCGGACAGGGGGCGTACTGGCTACACCTTC,CASRPDRGRTGYTF
.,TRBV10-3,TRBJ2-3,.,TGTGCCATCAGTGAGTCGAACACAGATACGCAGTATTTT,CAISESNTDTQYF
.,TRBV5-6,TRBJ2-7,once,TGTGCCAGCAGCTTGGCCAAAGGGCTGGAAAACTACGAGCAGTACTTC,CASSLAKGLENYEQYF
.,TRBV5-1,TRBJ2-7,.,TGCGCCAGCAGCTCTCAGGTTCCCCTCTCCACCTACGAGCAGTACTTC,CASSSQVPLSTYEQYF
TRBD1,TRBV4-2,TRBJ2-5,.,TGTGCCAGCAGCCAAGACGGGGACAGGGGCCAAGAGACCCAGTACTTC,CASSQDGDRGQETQYF
TRBD1,TRBV4-3,TRBJ2-4,.,TGCGCCAGCAGCCAACAACCGGGACAGGGGAACATTCAGTACTTC,CASSQQPGQGNIQYF
TRBD1,TRBV28,TRBJ1-1,few,TGTGCCAGCAGTATTCCTCAGGGGGAGGCTTTCTTT,CASSIPQGEAFF
.,TRBV10-3,TRBJ1-2,.,TGTGCCATCACCCAGAACCTCCGGGCTAACTATGGCTACACCTTC,CAITQNLRANYGYTF
.,TRBV14,TRBJ2-3,.,TGTGCCAGCAGCGGAGATACGCAGTATTTT,CASSGDTQYF
TRBD1,TRBV7-9,TRBJ1-2,once,TGTGCCAGCAGCATGACAGGGAATGGCTACACCTTC,CASSMTGNGYTF
TRBD1,TRBV6-5,TRBJ1-3,.,TGTGCCAGCAGTTACGGCAGGACAGGGGGCGGAAACACCATATATTTT,CASSYGRTGGGNTIYF
.,TRBV5-1,TRBJ2-3,.,TGCGCCAGCAGCTGGAGGGGGGCCCCTAGCACAGATACGCAGTATTTT,CASSWRGAPSTDTQYF
.,TRBV10-2,TRBJ2-7,.,TGCGCCAGCAGCGCCCGGACTCCAGTCTCCGAGCAGTACTTC,CASSARTPVSEQYF
.,TRBV18,TRBJ1-2,.,TGTGCCAGCTCACCTTGGGGGGGACCTAACTATGGCTACACCTTC,CASSPWGGPNYGYTF
TRBD1,TRBV10-3,TRBJ1-2,.,TGTGCCATCACTCCATCGACAGGGGGAGACTATGGCTACACCTTC,CAITPSTGGDYGYTF
.,TRBV6-5,TRBJ1-2,.,TGTGCCAGCAGTCCGGACATCTACTATGGCTACACCTTC,CASSPDIYYGYTF
.,TRBV6-1,TRBJ1-1,.,TGTGCCAGCACCTCGATCCGGGGGTTGGGCACTGAAGCTTTCTTT,CASTSIRGLGTEAFF
.,TRBV2,TRBJ2-7,.,TGTGCCAGCAGTGGACGACAGGTTAAGGGGTACGAGCAGTACTTC,CASSGRQVKGYEQYF
.,TRBV4-2,TRBJ1-5,.,TGTGCCAGCAGCCAGAGGGGCAATCAGCCCCAGCATTTT,CASSQRGNQPQHF
.,TRBV20-1,TRBJ1-1,.,TGCAGTGCTAGAGACCTTGAAGCTTTCTTT,CSARDLEAFF
.,TRBV18,TRBJ1-5,.,TGTGCCAGCTCACCGGGACGGAATCAGCCCCAGCATTTT,CASSPGRNQPQHF
.,TRBV9,TRBJ2-1,.,TGTGCCAGCAGCGTAGAGGGTGCTCTGCAGTTCTTC,CASSVEGALQFF
.,TRBV6-5,TRBJ2-2,.,TGTGCCAGCAACGTAAGGCGGACGAACACCGGGGAGCTGTTTTTT,CASNVRRTNTGELFF
.,TRBV21-1,TRBJ1-1,once,TGTGCCAGCAACCCAGGACAGGGGCCTTTAATGAACACTGAAGCTTTCTTT,CASNPGQGPLMNTEAFF